Given below is one T cell receptor beta chain in context. What it recognizes is unknown. This entry belongs to a study of Ad26.COV2.S vaccination and SARS-CoV-2 variants. Findings and limits, study-wide: Vaccine and placebo recipients had comparable breadth of non-spike TCRs.

As to treatment: about 20 received Ad26.COV2.S at low or high dose, single or two shots; about five received placebo; per-sample allocation not given. Sampling was performed 63 days after the first vaccine or placebo injection. The assay was immunoSEQ multiplex PCR, and TCRdb's table has in-frame clones only and misses some. The profile shows more than 300,000 clones, 75% to 90% of them singletons. The CDR3 runs 14 residues. Trimming removed 0 bases at V and 1 base at J, with 5 bases between. From germline, CDR1 is KGHDR and CDR2 SFDVKD. The sequencing used peripheral blood, collected in a trial of Ad26.COV2.S vaccine versus placebo. The rearrangement links TRBV24-1 to TRBJ1-1; D remains ambiguous. This receptor was taken from a person between 18 and 65 years old who received the Ad26.COV2.S COVID-19 vaccine or a placebo. CDR3: CATSDLWGNTEAFF. The CDR3 DNA is TGTGCCACCAGTGATTTGTGGGGGAACACTGAAGCTTTCTTT.